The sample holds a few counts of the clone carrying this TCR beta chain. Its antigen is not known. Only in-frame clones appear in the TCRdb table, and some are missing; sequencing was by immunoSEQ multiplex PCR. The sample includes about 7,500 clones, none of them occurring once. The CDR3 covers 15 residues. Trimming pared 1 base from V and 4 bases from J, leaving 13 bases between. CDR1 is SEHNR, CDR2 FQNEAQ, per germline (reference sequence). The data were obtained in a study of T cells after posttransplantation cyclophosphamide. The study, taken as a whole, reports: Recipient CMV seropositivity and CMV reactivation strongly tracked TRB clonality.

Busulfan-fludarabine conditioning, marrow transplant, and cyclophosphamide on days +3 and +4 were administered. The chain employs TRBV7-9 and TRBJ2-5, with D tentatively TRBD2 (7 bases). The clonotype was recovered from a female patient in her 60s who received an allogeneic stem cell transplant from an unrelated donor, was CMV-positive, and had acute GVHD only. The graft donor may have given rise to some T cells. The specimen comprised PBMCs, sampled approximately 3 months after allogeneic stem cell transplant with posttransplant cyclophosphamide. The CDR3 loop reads CASSLGAGAGETQYF. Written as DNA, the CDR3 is TGTGCCAGCAGCTTAGGGGCGGGGGCCGGAGAGACCCAGTACTTC.